A single sample gave rise to the 23 T cell receptor beta chains below, sequenced in a study of blood T cell repertoires in COVID-19 (dated by TCRdb to 2020 to 2022). Libraries were constructed by the immunoSEQ multiplex PCR assay. TCRdb carries this immuneACCESS record with in-frame sequences only. Its versions omit some clonotypes, under half of them owing to an unresolved V gene in the studies checked, with the rest unexplained. For this sample there are some 320,000 clones; approximately 85% appear just once. In total, the top ten clones hold roughly 7.8% of the sample. The material sequenced was peripheral blood. Every receptor here comes from a human donor in a cohort sampled during active COVID-19.

Here the CDR3 DNA reads TGTGCCAGCAGCAAGCGGGGAGGGGATACGCAGTATTTT. Its translation: CASSKRGGDTQYF. V usage is TRBV11-3 and J usage is TRBJ2-3; TRBD2 matches at 7 bases. Trimming at V came to 5 bases and at J to 6 bases, leaving 5 bases not matched to a gene. Germline CDR1 reads SGHNT; CDR2 reads YENEEA. The CDR3 sequence is 13 residues long.

V usage is TRBV6-5 and J usage is TRBJ1-2; D remains ambiguous. Trimming took off 4 bases at V and 8 bases at J, with 11 bases between the two ends. Germline-derived CDR1 and CDR2 are MNHEY and SVGAGI. CDR3 size: 12 residues. The CDR3 here is CASSSSSWGYTF. The CDR3 region has the DNA TGTGCCAGCAGTTCGAGTTCGTGGGGCTACACCTTC.

The rearrangement uses TRBV10-3 and TRBJ1-2, with TRBD1 matching over 8 bases. V was pared by 5 bases and J by 4 bases, with 15 bases of the junction left unmatched. Germline CDR1 is ENHRY and CDR2 is SYGVKD. The CDR3 is made up of 17 amino acids. This CDR3 reads CAISPSLDRVALYGYTF. As DNA, the CDR3 is TGTGCCATCAGTCCTTCCTTGGACAGGGTGGCCCTCTATGGCTACACCTTC.

The chain recombines TRBV5-1 with TRBJ2-3, with 9 bases fitting TRBD2. This CDR3 is built from 15 residues. V lost 2 bases to trimming and J lost 4 bases; unmatched junction nucleotides: 5. The germline V gene encodes CDR1 SGHRS and CDR2 YFSETQ. The CDR3 sequence: CASSFSGGISDTQYF. CDR3 DNA sequence: TGCGCCAGCAGCTTTAGCGGGGGAATTTCAGATACGCAGTATTTT.

V usage is TRBV2 and J usage is TRBJ2-7, with TRBD1 identical over 8 bases. V trimming: 6 bases; J trimming: 11 bases; junction bases outside the gene matches: 6. This CDR3 has 11 amino acids. Germline V lookup: CDR1 SNHLY, CDR2 FYNNEI. CDR3 nucleotides: TGTGCCAGCAGCCCCGGGGGACAGGAGTACTTC. Its translation: CASSPGGQEYF. Complete variable domain (other parts from reference TRBV2 and TRBJ2-7): EPEVTQTPSHQVTQMGQEVILRCVPISNHLYFYWYRQILGQKVEFLVSFYNNEISEKSEIFDDQFSVERPDGSNFTLKIRSTKLEDSAMYFCASSPGGQEYFGPGTRLTVT.

The chain couples TRBV19 to TRBJ2-7; D remains unclear. Germline loops: CDR1 LNHDA, CDR2 SQIVND (reference sequence). The V end lost 4 bases, the J end lost 7 bases, and 17 bases lay between the germline ends. The length of the CDR3 is 14 residues. The CDR3 region is CASSTPGQVWEQYF. The CDR3 bases are TGTGCCAGTAGTACCCCCGGTCAGGTTTGGGAGCAGTACTTC.

The rearrangement joins TRBV7-2 to TRBJ2-1, with D maybe TRBD1 (6 bases). V lost 2 bases to trimming and J lost 8 bases, with 16 bases between them. Per germline, CDR1 SGHTA and CDR2 FQGNSA. This CDR3 contains 15 residues. CDR3 residues: CASSLYRDTQDEQFF. CDR3 coding DNA: TGTGCCAGCAGCTTATACCGGGACACCCAAGATGAGCAGTTCTTC.

This chain links TRBV5-4 with TRBJ1-2; 8 bases line up with TRBD1. CDR1 and CDR2 from the germline V gene are SGHNT and YYREEE (reference sequence). V lost 3 bases to trimming and J lost 8 bases; unmatched junction nucleotides: 6. The CDR3 has 13 amino acids. The CDR3 region has the DNA TGTGCCAGCAGCTGGCAGGGGGCTCGAGGCTACACCTTC. It codes for CASSWQGARGYTF.

The chain carries TRBV6-1 and TRBJ1-3, with TRBD1 as a possible D gene (6 bases). The CDR3 has 13 amino acids. V lost 3 bases to trimming and J lost 7 bases, with 10 bases between them. Germline assignment: CDR1 MNHNS and CDR2 SASEGT. DNA of the CDR3: TGTGCCAGCAGTGAGACCCAGGGGAACACCATATATTTT. Its translation: CASSETQGNTIYF.

This sequence joins TRBV11-1 and TRBJ2-5; 8 nucleotides align to TRBD1. V dropped 5 bases and J dropped 5; count of bases not matched to a gene: 7. The CDR3 contains 14 residues. In germline, CDR1 is SGHAT, CDR2 FQDESV (reference sequence). The CDR3 reads CASSLRTGTETQYF. The DNA of the CDR3 is TGTGCCAGCAGCCTCAGGACAGGGACGGAGACCCAGTACTTC.

This chain joins TRBV30 and TRBJ1-1; a weak D match, TRBD1 (6 bases). V was cut by 5 bases and J by 7 bases, with 20 bases left in between. This CDR3 spans 14 amino acids. Germline loops: CDR1 GTSNPN, CDR2 SVGIG (reference sequence). In DNA form, the CDR3 reads TGTGCCTGGGCGAGGGGGGGACTTTACCATGAAGCTTTCTTT. As protein: CAWARGGLYHEAFF. The entire variable domain, with the rest obtained from reference TRBV30 and TRBJ1-1, is as follows: SQTIHQWPATLVQPVGSPLSLECTVEGTSNPNLYWYRQAAGRGLQLLFYSVGIGQISSEVPQNLSASRPQDRQFILSSKKLLLSDSGFYLCAWARGGLYHEAFFGQGTRLTVV.

The chain is built from TRBV6-5 and TRBJ1-1; possible D gene TRBD1, 6 bases. Germline CDR1 reads MNHEY; CDR2 reads SVGAGI. V was clipped by 3 bases and J by 2 bases, with 10 bases between them. The CDR3 is 14 residues long. The CDR3 DNA reads TGTGCCAGCAGTTATATAGGGGGAAACACTGAAGCTTTCTTT. Residues: CASSYIGGNTEAFF.

The V call is TRBV19, the J call TRBJ2-7; weak D call: TRBD1 (5 bases). This CDR3 region has 12 residues. Germline V gives CDR1 LNHDA, CDR2 SQIVND (reference sequence). Deletions cut 6 bases from V and 1 base from J, with 7 bases between. The CDR3 region has the DNA TGTGCCAGTAGAGGACATTCCTACGAGCAGTACTTC. Its translation: CASRGHSYEQYF.

The rearrangement uses TRBV12-5 and TRBJ1-2, with D hard to call. Trimming stripped 5 bases from V and 0 bases from J, with 16 bases between. The CDR3 is 16 amino acids. Germline V gene data show CDR1 as LGHNT and CDR2 as FRNRAP. The CDR3 DNA reads TGTGCTAGTGGTCCCCCGGGCGGGGAGGCTAACTATGGCTACACCTTC. Residues: CASGPPGGEANYGYTF.

The chain links TRBV9 to TRBJ2-1, with a tentative D call TRBD1 (5 bases). The germline V gene encodes CDR1 SGDLS and CDR2 YYNGEE. This CDR3 is 14 amino acids long. Trimming removed 3 bases at V and 4 bases at J, with 11 bases between. CDR3 region: CASSDGAGYNEQFF. As DNA, the CDR3 is TGTGCCAGCAGCGATGGAGCAGGGTACAATGAGCAGTTCTTC.

The V and J genes are TRBV11-1 and TRBJ2-3; 8 bases agree with TRBD2. The V gene end was trimmed by 4 bases and the J gene end by 6 bases; junction bases not matched to a gene: 9. The germline V gene encodes CDR1 SGHAT and CDR2 FQDESV (reference sequence). This CDR3 has 15 residues. The DNA of the CDR3 is TGTGCCAGCAGCTCCGGGACTAGGGCCCGGGATACGCAGTATTTT. Its protein is CASSSGTRARDTQYF.

The chain uses TRBV6-5 and TRBJ2-3; TRBD1 might be the D (6 bases). The CDR3 runs to 14 residues. Germline V gene lookup returns CDR1 MNHEY and CDR2 SVGAGI. The V gene lost 7 bases and the J gene lost 0 bases, with 11 bases spanning the gap. CDR3: CASKGDPSTDTQYF. The CDR3 nucleotides are TGTGCCAGCAAGGGGGACCCCAGCACAGATACGCAGTATTTT.

This clone was seen more than once but under ten times. The genes are TRBV3-1 (or the pseudogene TRBV3-2) and TRBJ1-2; a weak D match, TRBD1 (5 bases). V was cut by 4 bases and J by 8 bases, with 11 bases left in between. The CDR3 is 12 amino acids. CDR1 LGHDT and CDR2 YNNKEL come from the germline V gene (reference sequence). The CDR3: CASSRGGTGYTF. The CDR3 DNA reads as TGTGCCAGCAGCCGGGGAGGGACCGGCTACACCTTC.

This chain links TRBV19 with TRBJ2-3; D uncertain. Germline V gene data show CDR1 as LNHDA and CDR2 as SQIVND (reference sequence). Trimming removed 6 bases at V and 4 bases at J, with 20 bases between. This CDR3 is 16 amino acids long. The CDR3 is CASRAGSHVRSDTQYF. In DNA form, the CDR3 reads TGTGCCAGTAGGGCCGGGTCCCACGTACGTTCAGATACGCAGTATTTT.

The CDR3 region has the DNA TGTGCCAGCAGCCAAGGCAGGGGGCGAGGCACTGAAGCTTTCTTT. Amino acid sequence: CASSQGRGRGTEAFF. This chain connects TRBV2 to TRBJ1-1; 8 bases align to TRBD1. The CDR3 runs to 15 residues. Germline V gene data show CDR1 as SNHLY and CDR2 as FYNNEI. The ends lost 6 bases at V and 4 bases at J; junction bases unmatched: 10.

CDR3 sequence (DNA): TGTGCCAGCAGTTTCAAGGGGGCCAGACAGTTCTTC. Protein product: CASSFKGARQFF. The V call is TRBV6-5, the J call TRBJ2-1, with 7 bases that match TRBD1. This CDR3 region has 12 residues. Per germline, CDR1 MNHEY and CDR2 SVGAGI. The V and J ends lost 4 bases and 13 bases, in that order; junction bases with no gene match: 7.

The chain combines TRBV10-2 with TRBJ1-3; D ambiguous. This CDR3 region has 15 residues. The ends were cut back, 2 bases at V and 1 base at J, with 9 bases in the middle. The V gene's germline CDR1 is WSHSY and CDR2 SAAADI. CDR3 sequence (DNA): TGCGCCAGCAGTGAGATGGGGAGGTCTGGAAACACCATATATTTT. Its translation is CASSEMGRSGNTIYF.

The V gene is TRBV19, the J gene TRBJ2-7; 7 bases map to TRBD1. The CDR3 has 17 residues. Looked up from germline, CDR1 is LNHDA and CDR2 is SQIVND (reference sequence). V was pared by 1 base and J by 0 bases, with 9 bases of the junction left unmatched. For the CDR3, the DNA is TGTGCCAGTAGTATAGCAATTGGGACAGTCACCTCCTACGAGCAGTACTTC. This sequence encodes CASSIAIGTVTSYEQYF.